This TCR beta chain was observed in a study of cytomegalovirus exposure and HLA in healthy donors. Overall study findings and caveats: A later analysis linked a missense variant in DCLRE1C to the trimming of TCR beta V and J genes. Being productive about 87% or about 30% of the time was typical of most TCR beta V segments in an earlier analysis.

The PCR ran on 60 Vbeta and 13 Jbeta primers. Repertoires were generated with immunoSEQ multiplex PCR, while TCRdb's copy carries only in-frame clones and drops some. Here the sample spans about 200,000 clones, 70% to 85% being singletons. Worth noting for this clone: What it binds is unknown.

CDR1 and CDR2 from the germline V gene are ENHRY and SYGVKD. The CDR3 runs 14 residues. V shed 6 bases and J shed 7 bases, with 16 bases lying between them. This sequence was found in a woman aged 25 to 39 in good health and CMV-seropositive. The J gene is TRBJ1-5, the V gene TRBV10-3; D might be TRBD1 (6 bases). Material for sequencing was PBMCs. The CDR3 reads CAISAAGGGQPQHF. The CDR3 nucleotides are TGTGCCATCAGCGCCGCGGGAGGGGGGCAGCCCCAGCATTTT.